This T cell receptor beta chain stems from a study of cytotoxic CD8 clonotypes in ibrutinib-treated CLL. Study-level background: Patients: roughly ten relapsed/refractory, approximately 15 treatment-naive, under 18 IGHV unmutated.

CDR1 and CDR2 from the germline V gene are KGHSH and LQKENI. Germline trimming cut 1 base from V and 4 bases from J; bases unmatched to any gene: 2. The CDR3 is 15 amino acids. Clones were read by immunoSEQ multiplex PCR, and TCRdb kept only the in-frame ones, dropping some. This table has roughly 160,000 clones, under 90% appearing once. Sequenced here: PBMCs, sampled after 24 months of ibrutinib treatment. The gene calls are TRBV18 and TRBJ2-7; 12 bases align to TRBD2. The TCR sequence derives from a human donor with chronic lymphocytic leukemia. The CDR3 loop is CASSPRLAGGYEQYF. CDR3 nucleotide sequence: TGTGCCAGCTCACCACGGCTAGCGGGAGGGTACGAGCAGTACTTC.